This T cell receptor beta chain was recovered during a study of blood T cell repertoires in COVID-19. The assay was immunoSEQ multiplex PCR, and TCRdb's table has in-frame clones only and misses some. The table lists some 200,000 clones, about 85% of them singletons. Trimming shortened V by 3 bases and J by 0 bases, and 6 bases separated the two germline ends. Germline CDR1 LNHDA, CDR2 SQIVND (reference sequence). This CDR3 spans 14 amino acids. Input material: peripheral blood. This TCR was sampled from a woman of 80 years or more with acute or convalescent COVID-19. The chain carries TRBV19 and TRBJ1-5; no reliable D call. CDR3 coding DNA: TGTGCCAGTAGTATCTACAGTAGCAATCAGCCCCAGCATTTT. Its translation is CASSIYSSNQPQHF.